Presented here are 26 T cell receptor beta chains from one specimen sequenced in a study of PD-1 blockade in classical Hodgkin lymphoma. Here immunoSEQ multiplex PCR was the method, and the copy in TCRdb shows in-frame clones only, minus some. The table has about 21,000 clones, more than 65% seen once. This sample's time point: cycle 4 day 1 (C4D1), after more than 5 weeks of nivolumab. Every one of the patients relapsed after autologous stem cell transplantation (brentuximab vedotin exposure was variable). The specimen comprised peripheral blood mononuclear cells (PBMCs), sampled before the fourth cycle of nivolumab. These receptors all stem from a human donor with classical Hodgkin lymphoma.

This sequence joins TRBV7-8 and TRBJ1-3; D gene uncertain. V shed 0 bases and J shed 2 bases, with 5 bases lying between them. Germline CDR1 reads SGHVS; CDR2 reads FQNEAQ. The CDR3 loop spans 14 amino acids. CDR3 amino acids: CASSLARTGNTIYF. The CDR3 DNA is TGTGCCAGCAGCTTAGCCCGGACTGGAAACACCATATATTTT.

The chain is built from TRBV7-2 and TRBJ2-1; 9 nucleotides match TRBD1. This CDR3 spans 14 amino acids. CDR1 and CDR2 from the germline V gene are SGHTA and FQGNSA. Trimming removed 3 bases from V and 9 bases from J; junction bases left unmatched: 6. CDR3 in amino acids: CASSLGQGYGEQFF. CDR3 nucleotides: TGTGCCAGCAGCTTGGGACAGGGTTATGGTGAGCAGTTCTTC.

CDR3 in amino acids: CASSNLGTGGINIQYF. DNA of the CDR3: TGTGCCAGTAGTAACCTAGGGACAGGGGGCATAAACATTCAGTACTTC. The chain has TRBV19 and TRBJ2-4, with 12 bases fitting TRBD1. The V gene end was trimmed by 4 bases and the J gene end by 6 bases; junction bases not matched to a gene: 7. Germline CDR1 is LNHDA and CDR2 is SQIVND (reference sequence). This CDR3 comprises 16 residues.

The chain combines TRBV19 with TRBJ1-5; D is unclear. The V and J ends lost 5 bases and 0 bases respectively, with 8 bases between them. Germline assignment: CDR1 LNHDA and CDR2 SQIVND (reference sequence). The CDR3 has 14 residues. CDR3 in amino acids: CASSFLYSNQPQHF. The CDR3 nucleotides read TGTGCCAGTAGTTTCCTTTATAGCAATCAGCCCCAGCATTTT.

Written as DNA, the CDR3 is TGCAGCGTGTTGGACAGGGGGCTGGATCAGCCCCAGCATTTT. Translation: CSVLDRGLDQPQHF. V gene TRBV29-1 combines with J gene TRBJ1-5, with 11 bases lining up with TRBD1. Germline trimming cut 6 bases from V and 5 bases from J; bases unmatched to any gene: 6. CDR1 and CDR2 (germline): SQVTM, ANQGSEA. The CDR3 loop spans 14 amino acids.

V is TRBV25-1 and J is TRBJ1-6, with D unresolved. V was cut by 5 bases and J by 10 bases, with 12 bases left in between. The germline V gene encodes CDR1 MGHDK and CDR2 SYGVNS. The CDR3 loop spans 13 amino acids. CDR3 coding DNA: TGTGCCAGCAGTTCCCTAGGAGGGTCACCCCTCCACTTT. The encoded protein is CASSSLGGSPLHF.

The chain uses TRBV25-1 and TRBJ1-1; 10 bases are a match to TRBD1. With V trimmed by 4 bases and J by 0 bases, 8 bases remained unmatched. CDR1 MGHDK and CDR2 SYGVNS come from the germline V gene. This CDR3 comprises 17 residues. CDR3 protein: CASSGGQGFIMNTEAFF. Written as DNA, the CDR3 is TGTGCCAGCAGTGGGGGACAGGGGTTTATTATGAACACTGAAGCTTTCTTT.

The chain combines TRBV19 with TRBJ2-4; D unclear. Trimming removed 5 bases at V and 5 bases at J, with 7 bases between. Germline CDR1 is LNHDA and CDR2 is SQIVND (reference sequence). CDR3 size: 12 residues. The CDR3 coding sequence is TGTGCCAGTAGTTTCCGGGAAAACATTCAGTACTTC. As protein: CASSFRENIQYF.

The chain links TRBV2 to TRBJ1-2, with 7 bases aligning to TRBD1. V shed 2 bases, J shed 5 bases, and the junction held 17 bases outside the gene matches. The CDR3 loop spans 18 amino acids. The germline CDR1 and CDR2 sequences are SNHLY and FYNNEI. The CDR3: CASSESPLTGTNIYGYTF. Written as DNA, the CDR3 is TGTGCCAGCAGTGAATCCCCCCTGACAGGGACGAATATTTATGGCTACACCTTC.

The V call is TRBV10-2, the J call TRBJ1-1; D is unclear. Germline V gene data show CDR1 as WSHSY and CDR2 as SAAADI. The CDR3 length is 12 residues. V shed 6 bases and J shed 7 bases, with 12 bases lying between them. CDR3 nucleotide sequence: TGCGCCAGCAGCCACGCGGGAGGTGAAGCTTTCTTT. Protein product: CASSHAGGEAFF.

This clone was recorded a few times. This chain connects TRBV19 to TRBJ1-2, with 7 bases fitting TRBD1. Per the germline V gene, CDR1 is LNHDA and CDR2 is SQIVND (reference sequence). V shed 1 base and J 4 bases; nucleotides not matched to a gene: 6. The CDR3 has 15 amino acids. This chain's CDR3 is CASSIVQGGVYGYTF. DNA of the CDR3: TGTGCCAGTAGTATAGTCCAAGGGGGCGTCTATGGCTACACCTTC.

The CDR3 protein is CASSPRPNTGELFF. DNA for the CDR3: TGTGCCAGCAGCCCACGGCCCAACACCGGGGAGCTGTTTTTT. The chain links TRBV28 to TRBJ2-2; no firm D call. Between the trimmed V and J ends, which lost 6 bases and 2 bases, there was a span of 10 bases. CDR1 MDHEN and CDR2 SYDVKM come from the germline V gene. The CDR3 is 14 amino acids.

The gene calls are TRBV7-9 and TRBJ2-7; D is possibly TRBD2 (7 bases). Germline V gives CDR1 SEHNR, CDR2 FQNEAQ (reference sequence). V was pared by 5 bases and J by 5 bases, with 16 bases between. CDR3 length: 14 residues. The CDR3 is CASSPKGGMDEQYF. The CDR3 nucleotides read TGTGCCAGCAGCCCAAAGGGGGGGATGGACGAGCAGTACTTC.

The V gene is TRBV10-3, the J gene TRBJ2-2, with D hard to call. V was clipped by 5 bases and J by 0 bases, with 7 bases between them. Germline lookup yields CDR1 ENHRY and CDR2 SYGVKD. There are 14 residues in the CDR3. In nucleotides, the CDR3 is TGTGCCATCAGTCCAGACACGAACACCGGGGAGCTGTTTTTT. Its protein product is CAISPDTNTGELFF.

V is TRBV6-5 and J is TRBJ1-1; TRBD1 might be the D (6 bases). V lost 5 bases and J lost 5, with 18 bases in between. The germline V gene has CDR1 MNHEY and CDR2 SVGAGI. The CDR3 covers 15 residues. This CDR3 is CASSTGGPGGTEAFF. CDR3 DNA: TGTGCCAGCAGTACTGGGGGCCCGGGAGGAACTGAAGCTTTCTTT.

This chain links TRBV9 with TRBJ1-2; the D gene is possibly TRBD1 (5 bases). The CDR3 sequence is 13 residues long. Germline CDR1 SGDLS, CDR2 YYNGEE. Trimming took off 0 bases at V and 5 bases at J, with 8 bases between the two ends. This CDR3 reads CASSVASGYGYTF. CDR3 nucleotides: TGTGCCAGCAGCGTAGCCTCAGGGTATGGCTACACCTTC.

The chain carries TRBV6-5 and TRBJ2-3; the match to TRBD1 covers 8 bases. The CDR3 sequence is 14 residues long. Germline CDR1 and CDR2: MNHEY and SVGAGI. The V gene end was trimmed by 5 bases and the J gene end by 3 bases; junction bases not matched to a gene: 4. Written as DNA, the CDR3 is TGTGCCAGCAGTCGTGGACAGGGAACAGATACGCAGTATTTT. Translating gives CASSRGQGTDTQYF.

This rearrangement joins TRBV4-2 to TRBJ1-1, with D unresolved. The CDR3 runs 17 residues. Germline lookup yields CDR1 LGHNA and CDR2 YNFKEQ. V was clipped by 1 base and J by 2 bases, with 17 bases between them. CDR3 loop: CASSQVLPFEGNTEAFF. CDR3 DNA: TGTGCCAGCAGCCAAGTTCTCCCCTTCGAGGGAAACACTGAAGCTTTCTTT.

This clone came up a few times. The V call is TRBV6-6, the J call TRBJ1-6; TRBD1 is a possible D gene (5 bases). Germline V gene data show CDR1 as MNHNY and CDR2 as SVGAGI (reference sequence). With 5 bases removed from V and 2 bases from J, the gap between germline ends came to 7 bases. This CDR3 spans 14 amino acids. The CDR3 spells CASSDRTYNSPLHF. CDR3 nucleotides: TGTGCCAGCAGTGACAGAACCTATAATTCACCCCTCCACTTT.

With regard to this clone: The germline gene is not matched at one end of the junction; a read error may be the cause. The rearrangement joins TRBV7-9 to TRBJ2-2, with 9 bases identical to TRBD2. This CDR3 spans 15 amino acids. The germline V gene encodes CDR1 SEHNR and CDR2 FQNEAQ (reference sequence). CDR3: CASSLAGLNTGELFF. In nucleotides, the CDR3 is TGTGCCAGCAGCCTAGCGGGGCTGAACACCGGGGAGCTGTTTTTT.

CDR3 in DNA: TGTGCCAGCAGTCCGTGGACAGGGCTAAATGAAAAACTGTTTTTT. This gives the protein CASSPWTGLNEKLFF. The gene calls are TRBV27 and TRBJ1-4; 8 positions match TRBD1. Germline CDR1 and CDR2: MNHEY and SMNVEV (reference sequence). The CDR3 is 15 amino acids. V shed 5 bases, J shed 5 bases, and the junction held 7 bases outside the gene matches.

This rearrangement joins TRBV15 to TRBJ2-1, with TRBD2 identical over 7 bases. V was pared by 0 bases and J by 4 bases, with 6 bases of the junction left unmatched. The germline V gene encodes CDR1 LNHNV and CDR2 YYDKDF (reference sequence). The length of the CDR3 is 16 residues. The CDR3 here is CATSRDPTSAYNEQFF. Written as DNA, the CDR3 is TGTGCCACCAGCAGAGATCCCACTAGCGCATACAATGAGCAGTTCTTC. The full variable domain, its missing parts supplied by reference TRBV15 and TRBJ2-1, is DAMVIQNPRYQVTQFGKPVTLSCSQTLNHNVMYWYQQKSSQAPKLLFHYYDKDFNNEADTPDNFQSRRPNTSFCFLDIRSPGLGDTAMYLCATSRDPTSAYNEQFFGPGTRLTVL.

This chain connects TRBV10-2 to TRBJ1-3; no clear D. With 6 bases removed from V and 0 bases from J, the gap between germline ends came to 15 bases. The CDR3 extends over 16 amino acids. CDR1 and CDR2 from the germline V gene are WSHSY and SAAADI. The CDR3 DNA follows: TGCGCCAGCAGCATTCTCAGCGTACCCTCTGGAAACACCATATATTTT. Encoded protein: CASSILSVPSGNTIYF.

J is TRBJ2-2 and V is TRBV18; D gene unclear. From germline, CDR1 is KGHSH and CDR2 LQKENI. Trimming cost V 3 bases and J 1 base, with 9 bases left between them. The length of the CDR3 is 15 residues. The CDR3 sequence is CASSPLARNTGELFF. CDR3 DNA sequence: TGTGCCAGCTCACCTTTGGCGCGGAACACCGGGGAGCTGTTTTTT.

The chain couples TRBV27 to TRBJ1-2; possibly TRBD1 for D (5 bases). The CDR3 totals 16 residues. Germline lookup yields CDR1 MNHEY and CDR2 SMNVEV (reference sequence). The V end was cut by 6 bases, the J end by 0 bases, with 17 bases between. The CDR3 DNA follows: TGTGCCAGCAGGCCTGATGCCGGGACTCCTAACTATGGCTACACCTTC. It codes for CASRPDAGTPNYGYTF.

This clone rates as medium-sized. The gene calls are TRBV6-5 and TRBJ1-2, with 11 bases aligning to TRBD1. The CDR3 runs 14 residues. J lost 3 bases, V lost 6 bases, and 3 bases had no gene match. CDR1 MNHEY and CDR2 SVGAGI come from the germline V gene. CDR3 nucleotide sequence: TGTGCCAGCAGCCGGACAGGGGGCGACTATGGCTACACCTTC. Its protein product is CASSRTGGDYGYTF.